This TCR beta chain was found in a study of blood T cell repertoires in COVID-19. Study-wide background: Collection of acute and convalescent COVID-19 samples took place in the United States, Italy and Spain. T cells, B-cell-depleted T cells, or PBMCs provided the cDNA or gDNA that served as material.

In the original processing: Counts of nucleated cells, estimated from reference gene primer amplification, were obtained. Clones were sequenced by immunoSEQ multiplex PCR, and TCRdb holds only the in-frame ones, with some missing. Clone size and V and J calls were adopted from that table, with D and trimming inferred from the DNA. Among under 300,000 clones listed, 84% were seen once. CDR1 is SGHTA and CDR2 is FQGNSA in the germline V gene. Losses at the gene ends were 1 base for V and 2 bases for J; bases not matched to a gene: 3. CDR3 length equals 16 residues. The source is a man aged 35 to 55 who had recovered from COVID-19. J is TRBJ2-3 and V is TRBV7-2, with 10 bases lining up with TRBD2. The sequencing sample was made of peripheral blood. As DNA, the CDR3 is TGTGCCAGCAGCTTAGTAGCGGGAGGAACCACAGATACGCAGTATTTT. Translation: CASSLVAGGTTDTQYF.